This TCR beta chain is from a study of T-cell reconstitution after alpha-beta-depleted transplantation in children. Losses at the gene ends were 2 bases for V and 5 bases for J; bases not matched to a gene: 3. The length of the CDR3 is 14 residues. CDR1 and CDR2 from the germline V gene are MNHEY and SVGAGI. Preparation of the TCRbeta library involved a method that used unique molecular identifiers. TCRdb called the PCR reads again in MiXCR, with one record for every CDR3 protein. The table shows about 640,000 distinct CDR3 sequences, with roughly 15% occurring only once. This clonotype was detected ten times or more.

The sequence derives from a human donor who donated a stem cell graft to a child with acute myeloid leukemia. The V call is TRBV6-5, the J call TRBJ2-1; TRBD1 matches 7 bases. The sample consisted of PBMCs from the stem cell graft donor, taken from the stem cell graft. The CDR3 loop is CASSYLGQNNEQFF. The CDR3 DNA sequence: TGTGCCAGCAGTTACCTGGGACAGAACAATGAGCAGTTCTTC.